This T cell receptor (beta chain) was captured by sequencing in a study of blood T cell repertoires in COVID-19. Some clones are missing from TCRdb's copy, which holds only in-frame ones; the method was immunoSEQ multiplex PCR. The sample holds more than 15,000 clones, roughly three quarters seen once. V lost 4 bases and J lost 4; bases outside the gene matches: 7. The CDR3 consists of 14 residues. Germline CDR1 is SGDLS and CDR2 is YYNGEE. Sequencing was performed on peripheral blood. The V and J genes are TRBV9 and TRBJ1-1; 7 bases line up with TRBD1. The TCR was taken from a man in his 60s with active or convalescent COVID-19. CDR3 nucleotides: TGTGCCAGCAGCCCCGGACAGGTGGGCACTGAAGCTTTCTTT. Encoded protein: CASSPGQVGTEAFF.